This is a list of T cell receptor beta chains from one sample in a study of shared clonotypes between healthy human individuals. TCRdb's table, derived via immunoSEQ multiplex PCR, lists solely in-frame clones and lacks some. Counted here are millions of clones, over 85% occurring once; the ten biggest clones make up 0.39%. What was sequenced was naive CD4+ T cells from PBMCs. These receptors were taken from a man aged 18 to 30 in good health. Some clones in this sample may be carry-over from other donors' samples. Both conserved end residues are part of each CDR3. Fields, in order: V gene, clone size, J gene, D gene, CDR3 DNA, CDR3 protein. D genes are given only for firm matches. Clone size appears in some rows only: once, few, many, or a class for an expanded clone.

v_gene: TRBV27; abundance: .; j_gene: TRBJ2-2; d_gene: .; CDR3nt: TGTGCCAGCAGTTTGAGGGGATATTCTAACACCGGGGAGCTGTTTTTT; CDR3aa: CASSLRGYSNTGELFF
v_gene: TRBV7-2; abundance: .; j_gene: TRBJ1-1; d_gene: .; CDR3nt: TGTGCCAGCAGCTTATTGGGCGGGAGGAACACTGAAGCTTTCTTT; CDR3aa: CASSLLGGRNTEAFF
v_gene: TRBV4-2; abundance: .; j_gene: TRBJ1-5; d_gene: .; CDR3nt: TGTGCCAGCAGCCCTCATTGGGGGGGAGAATTTAGGGGTCAGCCCCAGCATTTT; CDR3aa: CASSPHWGGEFRGQPQHF
v_gene: TRBV27; abundance: .; j_gene: TRBJ1-1; d_gene: .; CDR3nt: TGTGCCAGCAGTCCCTACCTGCAGGCCTCACATGGTGAAGCTTTCTTT; CDR3aa: CASSPYLQASHGEAFF
v_gene: TRBV5-5; abundance: .; j_gene: TRBJ1-5; d_gene: .; CDR3nt: TGTGCCAGCAGCTTGGGGGCAGTTAATAGCAATCAGCCCCAGCATTTT; CDR3aa: CASSLGAVNSNQPQHF
v_gene: TRBV6-5; abundance: .; j_gene: TRBJ2-7; d_gene: TRBD2; CDR3nt: TGTGCCAGCACCGGACTAGCCGGCTCCTACGAGCAGTACTTC; CDR3aa: CASTGLAGSYEQYF
v_gene: TRBV28; abundance: .; j_gene: TRBJ2-5; d_gene: TRBD1; CDR3nt: TGTGCCAGCTTAGACAGGGGGCAAGAGACCCAGTACTTC; CDR3aa: CASLDRGQETQYF
v_gene: TRBV4-2; abundance: .; j_gene: TRBJ2-1; d_gene: TRBD2; CDR3nt: TGTGCCAGCAGCTCTAGGACTAGCGGGAGCAATGAGCAGTTCTTC; CDR3aa: CASSSRTSGSNEQFF
v_gene: TRBV5-4; abundance: .; j_gene: TRBJ1-1; d_gene: .; CDR3nt: TGTGCCAGCTCTAGGACCCCGGAGAGCGCTGAAGCTTTCTTT; CDR3aa: CASSRTPESAEAFF
v_gene: TRBV5-4; abundance: .; j_gene: TRBJ2-3; d_gene: TRBD2; CDR3nt: TGTGCCAGCAGCTCCCAAACAACTAGCGGGGATACGCAGTATTTT; CDR3aa: CASSSQTTSGDTQYF
v_gene: TRBV15; abundance: .; j_gene: TRBJ2-2; d_gene: .; CDR3nt: TGTGCCACCAGCAGAGTCGTCCGGCAGGGAACCGGGGAGCTGTTTTTT; CDR3aa: CATSRVVRQGTGELFF
v_gene: TRBV10-3; abundance: once; j_gene: TRBJ1-3; d_gene: .; CDR3nt: TGTGCCATCAGTGAGTCAACAGGCTCTGGAAACACCATATATTTT; CDR3aa: CAISESTGSGNTIYF
v_gene: TRBV29-1; abundance: .; j_gene: TRBJ1-4; d_gene: .; CDR3nt: TGCAGCGGGCAGAGTGCAACTAATGAAAAACTGTTTTTT; CDR3aa: CSGQSATNEKLFF
v_gene: TRBV4-3; abundance: once; j_gene: TRBJ1-5; d_gene: .; CDR3nt: TGCGCCAGCAGCCAAGGGCCATATGGACGGGATAGCAATCAGCCCCAGCATTTT; CDR3aa: CASSQGPYGRDSNQPQHF
v_gene: TRBV5-6; abundance: .; j_gene: TRBJ1-1; d_gene: .; CDR3nt: TGTGCCAGCAGCTTGGTAGGGGACCGGATAATGAACACTGAAGCTTTCTTT; CDR3aa: CASSLVGDRIMNTEAFF
v_gene: TRBV5-1; abundance: .; j_gene: TRBJ2-5; d_gene: TRBD1; CDR3nt: TGCGCCAGCAGCTGGGGGGACAGGGAAAAAGAGACCCAGTACTTC; CDR3aa: CASSWGDREKETQYF
v_gene: TRBV28; abundance: .; j_gene: TRBJ1-2; d_gene: .; CDR3nt: TGTGCCAGCAACTTACCGGGACCTAAGGGCTACACCTTC; CDR3aa: CASNLPGPKGYTF
v_gene: TRBV28; abundance: .; j_gene: TRBJ1-4; d_gene: .; CDR3nt: TGTGCCAGCAGTCCTGTTAAAGCAGGGGACGAAAAACTGTTTTTT; CDR3aa: CASSPVKAGDEKLFF
v_gene: TRBV25-1; abundance: .; j_gene: TRBJ2-7; d_gene: .; CDR3nt: TGTGCCAGCAGTAAAGCGGGTAGTAGTGTTTCCTACGAGCAGTACTTC; CDR3aa: CASSKAGSSVSYEQYF
v_gene: TRBV7-3; abundance: .; j_gene: TRBJ1-1; d_gene: .; CDR3nt: TGTGCCAGCAGCCCTACGACAGGCACTGAAGCTTTCTTT; CDR3aa: CASSPTTGTEAFF
v_gene: TRBV30; abundance: few; j_gene: TRBJ1-2; d_gene: .; CDR3nt: TGTGCCTGGAGTGTATTACTGGGTGGCGATGGCTACACCTTC; CDR3aa: CAWSVLLGGDGYTF
v_gene: TRBV18; abundance: .; j_gene: TRBJ2-7; d_gene: .; CDR3nt: TGTGCCAGCTCACCACGGTCAGACGAGCAGTACTTC; CDR3aa: CASSPRSDEQYF
v_gene: TRBV7-8; abundance: once; j_gene: TRBJ2-2; d_gene: TRBD1; CDR3nt: TGTGCCAGCAGCTTCGCTTCCGGGACAGGGGGGACCGGGGAGCTGTTTTTT; CDR3aa: CASSFASGTGGTGELFF
v_gene: TRBV6-1; abundance: .; j_gene: TRBJ1-3; d_gene: TRBD1; CDR3nt: TGTGCCAGCACAATATTCAGGGGGCTTGGAAACACCATATATTTT; CDR3aa: CASTIFRGLGNTIYF
v_gene: TRBV2; abundance: .; j_gene: TRBJ1-5; d_gene: .; CDR3nt: TGTGCCAGCAGTGAGTGGGGCGGGAAGCCCCAGCATTTT; CDR3aa: CASSEWGGKPQHF
v_gene: TRBV27; abundance: .; j_gene: TRBJ2-3; d_gene: .; CDR3nt: TGTGCCAGCAGTTATCAGGGGTTAAGCACAGATACGCAGTATTTT; CDR3aa: CASSYQGLSTDTQYF
v_gene: TRBV6-5; abundance: once; j_gene: TRBJ1-4; d_gene: .; CDR3nt: TGTGCCAGCAGAACGGCGTCCCGTGGTGAAAAACTGTTTTTT; CDR3aa: CASRTASRGEKLFF
v_gene: TRBV5-4; abundance: once; j_gene: TRBJ2-1; d_gene: .; CDR3nt: TGTGCCAGCAGAAGACTGGGGCTATCCTACAATGAGCAGTTCTTC; CDR3aa: CASRRLGLSYNEQFF
v_gene: TRBV28; abundance: .; j_gene: TRBJ2-3; d_gene: TRBD2; CDR3nt: TGTGCCAGCACCTCTCCCGGGGGGGGTACAGATACGCAGTATTTT; CDR3aa: CASTSPGGGTDTQYF
v_gene: TRBV6-1; abundance: .; j_gene: TRBJ2-7; d_gene: TRBD2; CDR3nt: TGTGCCAGCAGTGACCCCTTTGTAGCGGGGGGATACGAGCAGTACTTC; CDR3aa: CASSDPFVAGGYEQYF
v_gene: TRBV23-1; abundance: .; j_gene: TRBJ2-7; d_gene: .; CDR3nt: TGCGCCAGCATCTGGGGGTCCGGGGACGAGCAGTACTTC; CDR3aa: CASIWGSGDEQYF
v_gene: TRBV6-5; abundance: .; j_gene: TRBJ2-5; d_gene: TRBD2; CDR3nt: TGTGCCAGCAGTTACCGGGAGGAAGTCGGAGAGACCCAGTACTTC; CDR3aa: CASSYREEVGETQYF
v_gene: TRBV4-3; abundance: .; j_gene: TRBJ2-5; d_gene: TRBD1; CDR3nt: TGCGCCAGCAGCCTGCATGCAGGGGGCGAGGTGACCCAGTACTTC; CDR3aa: CASSLHAGGEVTQYF
v_gene: TRBV19; abundance: .; j_gene: TRBJ2-7; d_gene: .; CDR3nt: TGTGCCAGTAGTAAATTGCATTCGGGACAACCCTACGAGCAGTACTTC; CDR3aa: CASSKLHSGQPYEQYF
v_gene: TRBV9; abundance: .; j_gene: TRBJ2-1; d_gene: TRBD2; CDR3nt: TGTGCCAGCAGCACCCAGACTAGCGGGTGGCAGTTCTTC; CDR3aa: CASSTQTSGWQFF
v_gene: TRBV11-2; abundance: .; j_gene: TRBJ2-3; d_gene: TRBD2; CDR3nt: TGTGCCAGCAGTTCGGGACTAGCGGATACAGATACGCAGTATTTT; CDR3aa: CASSSGLADTDTQYF